Given below is one T cell receptor (beta chain) in context. This clonotype occurred a few times. There is no known antigen for this receptor. No per-base quality is available; no much larger clone lies one base away. The data were obtained in a study of identical twins (TCRdb year 2016). Regarding the complete study: The study deep-sequenced TCR alpha and beta repertoires from monozygotic twins, unrelated adults of various ages and cord blood to test whether fetal clonotypes persist. To rule out contamination, the twin experiments were replicated at different times with different library preparation protocols. What the research found in general, with its limitations: Because the same donors could not be followed over many years, the conclusions depended on cross-sectional statistical analysis. Abundant cord blood beta clonotypes had fewer insertions, young adult naive repertoires showed a similar but weaker trend, and memory repertoires showed no such trend. Excess twin sharing in beta out-of-frame sequences was weaker because fewer shared sequences lowered the signal-to-noise ratio. Compared with coincidental sharing between unrelated individuals, out-of-frame TCR alpha sequences shared between twins showed an excess of sequences with low generation probability. Invariant T cells such as MAIT and iNKT could partly confound zero-insertion analyses, though diverse VJ usage argued against this for most clonotypes. In monozygotic twins, recombination models systematically underestimated out-of-frame TCR alpha sharing, but the models matched the sharing seen between unrelated individuals.

V is pruned by 4 bases and J by 4 bases, leaving 13 bases of the junction without a gene match. Via the germline V gene, CDR1 is SNHLY and CDR2 FYNNEI. The CDR3 holds 17 amino acids from the cysteine to the phenylalanine. Only CDR3 DNA is held: 51 bases, read in frame from base 1. Library preparation employed 5' RACE. The sequencing machine was an Illumina HiSeq 2000. Template switching added a universal primer binding site, and the final cDNA carried a unique molecular identifier that allowed TCR cDNA molecules to be counted accurately. Specific primers in the conserved constant-segment region were used to synthesize first-strand cDNA for the TCR alpha and beta chains. Each cDNA library was double barcoded, with a SMART-Mk sample barcode plus Illumina barcodes, to control for contamination. TruSeq adapter sequences along with Illumina sample barcodes were introduced in two successive PCR steps. The Illumina HiSeq platform was used with custom primers to sequence TCR alpha and beta cDNA libraries. The authors' pipeline ran thus. MiGEC was used to process raw reads and extract unique molecular identifiers, and MiXCR was used to find CDR3 positions. For each individual, recombination models were inferred using an EM algorithm with the repgenHMM and IGoR tools. Shared clonotype analysis was performed with the tcR package in R, normalizing sharing by the product of cloneset sizes. To study raw recombination without the effects of thymic and clonal selection, out-of-frame nonproductive sequences were analyzed. TCRdb redid the processing of the public reads, applying fastp at Q25 and MiXCR, and retained in-frame beta chains. Every entry covers one CDR3 protein and lists the most common genes and DNA from its rows. The V and J calls here are based on TCRdb, not the publication. Recorded for this sample are about 1.7 million distinct CDR3 sequences; less than 35% of them occurred a single time. The ten top clones hold around 0.3% of the sample.

Only healthy Caucasian donors were included. The clonotype originates from a newborn girl in good health. What was sequenced was cord blood. The chain employs TRBV2 and TRBJ1-5, with 7 bases aligning to TRBD1. The bases are TGTGCCAGCAGTGTAGGACAGGCGATTGGGGGGAATCAGCCCCAGCATTTT. Its translation reads: CASSVGQAIGGNQPQHF.